The next 15 T cell receptor beta chains were all read from a single sample in a study of T cells in Graves' hyperthyroidism and ophthalmopathy. RNA transcripts provided the source from which TCR beta CDR3 regions were amplified. A set of HTBI primers served as the primers for a first-round RT-PCR of the TCR CDR3. Each CDR3 protein is one row after TCRdb ran MiXCR on the multiplex PCR reads. The sample holds about 640,000 distinct CDR3 sequences; about 20% are singletons and the top ten take 34%. Sequenced sample: blood. The receptors originated from a man aged 30 to 39 with Graves' ophthalmopathy.

The genes are TRBV11-2 and TRBJ2-3, with D maybe TRBD1 (5 bases). Trimming removed 5 bases at V and 7 bases at J, with 28 bases between. The germline V gene has CDR1 SGHAT and CDR2 FQNNGV. The CDR3 runs to 18 residues. The CDR3 loop reads CASSTYGPSRVNIYTQYF. Written as DNA, the CDR3 is TGTGCCAGCAGCACTTACGGGCCGTCCAGGGTAAATATTTATACGCAGTATTTT.

The genes are TRBV7-9 and TRBJ2-1, with 11 nucleotides matching TRBD2. CDR3 length: 17 amino acids. V lost 3 bases, J lost 5 bases, and 9 bases stayed unmatched. Germline CDR1 SEHNR, CDR2 FQNEAQ (reference sequence). The CDR3 DNA is TGTGCCAGCAGCTTGTACTTAGCGGGAGGGCCACACAATGAGCAGTTCTTC. Protein product: CASSLYLAGGPHNEQFF.

This chain joins TRBV28 and TRBJ2-7, with D tentatively TRBD1 (6 bases). Germline values: CDR1 MDHEN, CDR2 SYDVKM. V shed 5 bases and J shed 6 bases, with 20 bases lying between them. There are 15 residues in the CDR3. CDR3 residues: CASSVPGQLPREQYF. CDR3 in DNA: TGTGCCAGCAGTGTCCCTGGACAGTTACCTCGCGAGCAGTACTTC.

This clonotype has a handful of counts. The rearrangement links TRBV13 to TRBJ2-7; D is unresolved. The germline V gene has CDR1 PRHDT and CDR2 FYEKMQ (reference sequence). Deletions cut 5 bases from V and 7 bases from J, with 21 bases between. The CDR3 is made up of 15 amino acids. The CDR3 protein is CASSPYYDGRSEQYF. In nucleotides, the CDR3 is TGTGCCAGCAGCCCTTATTACGACGGCCGGAGTGAGCAGTACTTC.

V is TRBV30 and J is TRBJ2-5, with a tentative D call TRBD1 (6 bases). V was pared by 0 bases and J by 6 bases, with 8 bases between. Per germline, CDR1 GTSNPN and CDR2 SVGIG (reference sequence). CDR3 size: 12 residues. The CDR3 DNA sequence: TGTGCCTGGAGTGTCCAGGGGAAGACCCAGTACTTC. As protein: CAWSVQGKTQYF.

This chain uses TRBV7-6 with TRBJ2-3; 8 nucleotides match TRBD1. Per the germline V gene, CDR1 is SGHVS and CDR2 is FNYEAQ. With 4 bases clipped from V and 4 bases from J, the junction kept 7 bases outside the gene matches. The length of the CDR3 is 15 residues. The CDR3 is CASSYGQGQPDTQYF. CDR3 nucleotides: TGTGCCAGCAGCTACGGACAGGGCCAGCCAGATACGCAGTATTTT.

The sample holds a few counts of this clonotype. The rearrangement links TRBV11-2 to TRBJ2-2; maybe TRBD1 (5 bases). Germline V gene data show CDR1 as SGHAT and CDR2 as FQNNGV. This CDR3 has 16 residues. V was trimmed by 8 bases and J by 6 bases, leaving 22 bases between them. CDR3 DNA sequence: TGTGCCAGCCCTTTTTCCGACAGTTTAATGCCCGGGGAGCTGTTTTTT. Encoded protein: CASPFSDSLMPGELFF.

J is TRBJ2-3 and V is TRBV11-2; 9 bases agree with TRBD2. The CDR3 consists of 19 residues. Per germline, CDR1 SGHAT and CDR2 FQNNGV. J lost 0 bases, V lost 5 bases, and 15 bases had no gene match. CDR3 nucleotide sequence: TGTGCCAGCAGCACGGCGACTAGCGGTTCCACCGTTAGCACAGATACGCAGTATTTT. This translates into CASSTATSGSTVSTDTQYF.

This clonotype was counted ten times or more. The chain recombines TRBV30 with TRBJ2-7; D is possibly TRBD1 or TRBD2 (5 bases each). This CDR3 has 13 amino acids. Trimming removed 2 bases from V and 1 base from J, with 9 bases in between. Germline V gene data show CDR1 as GTSNPN and CDR2 as SVGIG (reference sequence). CDR3 nucleotides: TGTGCCTGGAGTTTCGGGGCTTCCTACGAGCAGTACTTC. This gives the protein CAWSFGASYEQYF. Full variable domain (rest looked up from reference TRBV30 and TRBJ2-7): SQTIHQWPATLVQPVGSPLSLECTVEGTSNPNLYWYRQAAGRGLQLLFYSVGIGQISSEVPQNLSASRPQDRQFILSSKKLLLSDSGFYLCAWSFGASYEQYFGPGTRLTVT.

The rearrangement links TRBV20-1 to TRBJ1-1; TRBD1 aligns across 9 bases. The CDR3 spans 14 residues. With 5 bases clipped from V and 3 bases from J, the junction kept 7 bases outside the gene matches. Looked up from germline, CDR1 is DFQATT and CDR2 is SNEGSKA (reference sequence). The CDR3 loop reads CSAPPGQGHTEAFF. The CDR3 DNA reads as TGCAGTGCTCCGCCCGGACAGGGGCACACTGAAGCTTTCTTT.

This clonotype was seen a handful of times. V is TRBV7-8 and J is TRBJ2-7; tentatively, D is TRBD1 or TRBD2 (5 bases each). This CDR3 comprises 15 residues. Germline lookup yields CDR1 SGHVS and CDR2 FQNEAQ. Trimming removed 6 bases from V and 0 bases from J, with 15 bases in between. The DNA of the CDR3 is TGTGCCAGCAGACTAGACAGACCCAACTCCTACGAGCAGTACTTC. It codes for CASRLDRPNSYEQYF. The whole variable domain, filled in from reference TRBV7-8 and TRBJ2-7, reads GAGVSQSPRYKVAKRGQDVALRCDPISGHVSLFWYQQALGQGPEFLTYFQNEAQLDKSGLPSDRFFAERPEGSVSTLKIQRTQQEDSAVYLCASRLDRPNSYEQYFGPGTRLTVT.

The chain joins TRBV4-1 to TRBJ2-5; the D is unclear. Germline-derived CDR1 and CDR2 are MGHRA and YSYEKL. V shed 0 bases and J shed 2 bases, with 10 bases lying between them. This CDR3 contains 15 residues. The CDR3 DNA sequence: TGCGCCAGCAGCCAAGATCGTCTGGGACAAGAGACCCAGTACTTC. It encodes CASSQDRLGQETQYF.

This clonotype has a handful of counts. The gene calls are TRBV29-1 and TRBJ2-7; TRBD1 might be the D (5 bases). CDR1 and CDR2 from the germline V gene are SQVTM and ANQGSEA. The CDR3 is 12 residues long. Trimming shortened V by 0 bases and J by 4 bases, and 7 bases separated the two germline ends. CDR3 residues: CSVEDDRYEQYF. Written as DNA, the CDR3 is TGCAGCGTTGAAGATGACAGATACGAGCAGTACTTC.

This clonotype was found a few times. This rearrangement joins TRBV6-4 to TRBJ1-5; D possibly corresponds to TRBD1 (5 bases). This CDR3 is 16 amino acids long. Trimming removed 3 bases at V and 4 bases at J, with 16 bases between. The germline V gene encodes CDR1 MRHNA and CDR2 SNTAGT. As DNA, the CDR3 is TGTGCCAGCAGTGATTCCCCCTGGGACGGTAATCAGCCCCAGCATTTT. This translates into CASSDSPWDGNQPQHF.

The rearrangement links TRBV6-1 to TRBJ2-3, with D hard to call. Trimming stripped 3 bases from V and 3 bases from J, with 10 bases between. The V gene's germline CDR1 is MNHNS and CDR2 SASEGT. This CDR3 is built from 14 residues. CDR3 amino acids: CASSDMELTDTQYF. DNA of the CDR3: TGTGCCAGCAGTGATATGGAGTTGACAGATACGCAGTATTTT.